This TCR beta chain was identified during a study of sequential checkpoint blockade in melanoma. Study overall: Maintenance nivolumab came after either treatment sequence.

V gave up 4 bases and J gave up 4 bases, with 13 bases separating them. The germline gives CDR1 SNHLY, CDR2 FYNNEI. The CDR3 has 14 residues. Here immunoSEQ multiplex PCR was the method, and the copy in TCRdb shows in-frame clones only, minus some. The sample holds 9,500 to 11,000 clones; approximately 72% are singletons and the top ten take roughly 12%. This sample's treatment: randomized to nivolumab then ipilimumab (arm A) or the reverse (arm B). The chain employs TRBV2 and TRBJ1-1; possibly TRBD1 for D (6 bases). The clonotype was recovered from a human donor with melanoma. The material sequenced was CD8+ T cells sorted from blood (inferred from file names), taken from a patient given nivolumab and ipilimumab in sequence. For the CDR3, the DNA is TGTGCCAGCAGTGCAGGGGCAGGTAGCACTGAAGCTTTCTTT. Protein sequence: CASSAGAGSTEAFF.